This T cell receptor beta chain was observed in a study of patients and donors after allogeneic stem cell transplantation. TCRdb processed the RT-PCR reads anew with MiXCR; each CDR3 protein has one entry. The data show a few hundred thousand distinct CDR3 sequences, with 11% to 15% seen just once and 11% held by the top ten. The V and J ends lost 6 bases and 8 bases, in that order; junction bases with no gene match: 7. Germline CDR1 reads MNHNS; CDR2 reads SASEGT. There are 15 residues in the CDR3. The chain links TRBV6-1 to TRBJ2-1, with 13 bases fitting TRBD2. This TCR was sampled from a human donor who was either an allogeneic HSCT recipient or a stem cell or donor lymphocyte infusion donor (not recorded which). It is not recorded whose cells these are; they may come from a transplant donor. Sample: blood, either unsorted or a sorted T cell fraction (not recorded which). CDR3 sequence (DNA): TGTGCCAGCAGGCCGGGACTAGCGGGATCGGATGAGCAGTTCTTC. Protein: CASRPGLAGSDEQFF.